This passage covers 4 T cell receptor beta chains from one sample sequenced in a study of PD-L1 blockade in urothelial cancer (dated by TCRdb to the late 2010s). The library was generated by the immunoSEQ multiplex PCR assay. Sourced from immuneACCESS, this table was stored by TCRdb with only in-frame sequences that have V and J called. A share of the clones is absent; for the studies checked, an unresolved V gene accounts for under half, and the remainder has no known explanation. The sample yields 95,000 or so clones; around 86% were counted once. The ten largest make up roughly 2% of the sample. The time point label on this specimen signifies: pretreatment peripheral blood. The sample in question was PBMCs, obtained around atezolizumab (anti-PD-L1) treatment. All receptors come from a man aged 55 to 70 with urothelial cancer.

This chain uses TRBV9 with TRBJ2-1, with 7 bases matching TRBD2. This CDR3 has 15 residues. J gave up 3 bases and V 0 bases, and 3 bases lay outside the gene matches. In germline, CDR1 is SGDLS, CDR2 YYNGEE. CDR3 loop: CASSVGLADYNEQFF. For the CDR3, the DNA is TGTGCCAGCAGCGTAGGGCTAGCGGACTACAATGAGCAGTTCTTC.

The rearrangement joins TRBV28 to TRBJ2-1; TRBD2 matches 10 bases. CDR3 size: 15 residues. Germline CDR1 and CDR2: MDHEN and SYDVKM. J was trimmed by 5 bases and V by 5 bases; bases with no gene match: 6. CDR3 sequence (DNA): TGTGCCAGCAGTCTACTAGCGGGAAGTAACAATGAGCAGTTCTTC. This translates into CASSLLAGSNNEQFF.

This clone was seen once. The chain links TRBV11-3 to TRBJ2-7, with TRBD1 matching over 7 bases. V gave up 6 bases and J gave up 6 bases; unmatched junction bases: 17. Germline V gives CDR1 SGHNT, CDR2 YENEEA. This CDR3 region has 16 residues. The CDR3 DNA is TGTGCCAGCAGTCGAGACAGGGATAGGGTTCGAGCCGAGCAGTACTTC. It codes for CASSRDRDRVRAEQYF.

This clone was detected once. This rearrangement joins TRBV28 to TRBJ2-2; TRBD1 matches 10 bases. The V gene end was trimmed by 1 base and the J gene end by 3 bases; junction bases not matched to a gene: 5. The CDR3 loop spans 17 amino acids. Germline V lookup: CDR1 MDHEN, CDR2 SYDVKM. The CDR3 DNA sequence: TGTGCCAGCAGTTTATCTGAGACAGGGGGCTACACCGGGGAGCTGTTTTTT. This encodes CASSLSETGGYTGELFF.